This is a list of T cell receptor beta chains from one sample in a study of post-analysis software for immune sequencing data. One entry per CDR3 protein results from TCRdb running MiXCR on the PCR reads. The table lists hundreds of thousands of distinct CDR3 sequences, roughly 29% of them singletons. The sample taken for sequencing was blood. Receptors were obtained from a girl aged 10 to 17 with multiple sclerosis. Each CDR3 is given with its conserved first and last residue. Fields, in order: clone size, J gene, D gene, V gene, CDR3 DNA, CDR3 protein. A D gene is named only where the DNA matches it firmly. Clone size, where shown, is once, few, many, or a class for clones that have expanded.

size: many
J: TRBJ1-2
D: TRBD1
V: TRBV7-9
DNA: TGTGCCAGCAGCATCCGACAGGGAAGGAACTATGGCTACACCTTC
CDR3: CASSIRQGRNYGYTF

size: -
J: TRBJ2-3
D: TRBD1
V: TRBV29-1
DNA: TGCAGCGTGTCAGGGGGCGCCCGAACTAGCACAGATACGCAGTATTTT
CDR3: CSVSGGARTSTDTQYF

size: -
J: TRBJ2-5
D: -
V: TRBV25-1
DNA: TGTGCCAGCAGTGAAGGACTTACTCACAATGAGCAGTACTTC
CDR3: CASSEGLTHNEQYF

size: -
J: TRBJ2-7
D: -
V: TRBV5-1
DNA: TGCGCCAGCAGCTTGATGGAGGGTCAGCACTACGAGCAGTACTTC
CDR3: CASSLMEGQHYEQYF

size: many
J: TRBJ2-7
D: -
V: TRBV20-1
DNA: TGCAGTGCCTCGCCAGGGTCCAACGAGCAGTACTTC
CDR3: CSASPGSNEQYF

size: -
J: TRBJ1-1
D: -
V: TRBV29-1
DNA: TGCAGCGTTGAACCTAACCGGGTCGCTGAAGCTTTCTTT
CDR3: CSVEPNRVAEAFF

size: few
J: TRBJ2-7
D: TRBD1
V: TRBV7-9
DNA: TGTGCCAGCAGCTACAGCAGGGGGAACGAGCAGTACTTC
CDR3: CASSYSRGNEQYF

size: few
J: TRBJ2-7
D: TRBD2
V: TRBV12-5
DNA: TGTGCTCAAGAGCAGCGGGAGTGGGACGAGCAGTACTTC
CDR3: CAQEQREWDEQYF

size: -
J: TRBJ2-1
D: TRBD2
V: TRBV6-1
DNA: TGTGCCAGCAGTCATAGGACTAGCCTCCGCTCCTACAATGAGCAGTTCTTC
CDR3: CASSHRTSLRSYNEQFF

size: many
J: TRBJ2-4
D: TRBD2
V: TRBV29-1
DNA: TGCAGCGCCAATGTTGTGGAGGGACTAGTCGTTAACATTCAGTACTTC
CDR3: CSANVVEGLVVNIQYF

size: few
J: TRBJ2-3
D: TRBD2
V: TRBV20-1
DNA: TGCAGTGCTAGACTAGCGGGGCTAAGCACAGATACGCAGTATTTT
CDR3: CSARLAGLSTDTQYF

size: once
J: TRBJ2-3
D: TRBD1
V: TRBV7-8
DNA: TGTGCCAGCAGCGCGCCGGGACAGGGAATGATTCGGGTGGCTAGCATGCAGTATTTT
CDR3: CASSAPGQGMIRVASMQYF

size: -
J: TRBJ1-1
D: TRBD1
V: TRBV4-3
DNA: TGCGCCAGCAGCCAAGAGTACGACAGGGGGCGGCACACTGAAGCTTTCTTT
CDR3: CASSQEYDRGRHTEAFF

size: few
J: TRBJ1-2
D: TRBD1
V: TRBV12-3/TRBV12-4
DNA: TGTGCCAGCAGTCCGACAGGGGGGTTTAACTATGGCTACACCTTC
CDR3: CASSPTGGFNYGYTF

size: many
J: TRBJ2-7
D: TRBD1
V: TRBV29-1
DNA: TGCAGCTGTTGGGCAGGGGGTGAGCAGTACTTC
CDR3: CSCWAGGEQYF

size: few
J: TRBJ2-2
D: -
V: TRBV28
DNA: TGTGCCAGCAGTTTACCAGGGGGGTACACCGGGGAGCTGTTTTTT
CDR3: CASSLPGGYTGELFF

size: -
J: TRBJ2-6
D: -
V: TRBV11-1
DNA: TGTGCCAGCACCTTTACAGGGTACTCTGGGGCCAACGTCCTGACTTTC
CDR3: CASTFTGYSGANVLTF

size: -
J: TRBJ2-7
D: -
V: TRBV14
DNA: TGTGCCAGCAGCCGAAATCCTATAGCGGACTTCTCCTACGAGCAGTACTTC
CDR3: CASSRNPIADFSYEQYF

size: -
J: TRBJ2-3
D: -
V: TRBV19
DNA: TGTGCCAGTAGTATCGGTGGGAGTACTGCAGATACGCAGTATTTT
CDR3: CASSIGGSTADTQYF

size: few
J: TRBJ1-2
D: -
V: TRBV5-1
DNA: TGCGCCAGCAGCTTGGGTGATCTTACTAACTATGGCTACACCTTC
CDR3: CASSLGDLTNYGYTF

size: many
J: TRBJ1-5
D: -
V: TRBV6-1
DNA: TGTGCCAGCAGAGGAAGCCTGATAAGCAATCAGCCCCAGCATTTT
CDR3: CASRGSLISNQPQHF

size: -
J: TRBJ1-6
D: TRBD1
V: TRBV10-3
DNA: TGTGCCATCAGTGAGTCGACAGGGGGCTATAATTCACCCCTCCACTTT
CDR3: CAISESTGGYNSPLHF

size: -
J: TRBJ2-1
D: -
V: TRBV4-3
DNA: TGCGCCAGCAGCCCAACGTGGGGAGAGACTTACAATGAGCAGTTCTTC
CDR3: CASSPTWGETYNEQFF

size: once
J: TRBJ2-7
D: TRBD2
V: TRBV6-2/TRBV6-3
DNA: TGTGCCAGCAGTTACTCGAGAGAGACCGGGACTAGAGCCTACGAGCAGTACTTC
CDR3: CASSYSRETGTRAYEQYF

size: few
J: TRBJ2-3
D: -
V: TRBV29-1
DNA: TGCAGCGTTGTTGGCCTTGCTGCAGATACGCAGTATTTT
CDR3: CSVVGLAADTQYF

size: many
J: TRBJ2-7
D: -
V: TRBV29-1
DNA: TGCAGCGTTGAGATGGGGGCGCCCTACGAGCAGTACTTC
CDR3: CSVEMGAPYEQYF

size: -
J: TRBJ2-3
D: TRBD2
V: TRBV7-9
DNA: TGTGCCAGCAGCTTGCGACTAGCGGGAGAGGGCACAGATACGCAGTATTTT
CDR3: CASSLRLAGEGTDTQYF

size: few
J: TRBJ1-2
D: -
V: TRBV5-1
DNA: TGCGCCAGCAGCTCCGGACAGTCGGATGGCTACACCTTC
CDR3: CASSSGQSDGYTF

size: -
J: TRBJ2-6
D: -
V: TRBV4-1
DNA: TGCGCCAGCAGCCAAATGACAGGCTACCCAACTGGGGCCAACGTCCTGACTTTC
CDR3: CASSQMTGYPTGANVLTF

size: few
J: TRBJ2-5
D: -
V: TRBV7-2
DNA: TGTGCCAGCAGAACAGGACCTGAGGTTGGGACCCAGTACTTC
CDR3: CASRTGPEVGTQYF

size: -
J: TRBJ2-7
D: -
V: TRBV6-5
DNA: TGTGCCAGCAGTCGCGGGACTCCGGGCGAGCAGTACTTC
CDR3: CASSRGTPGEQYF

size: few
J: TRBJ2-7
D: -
V: TRBV9
DNA: TGTGCCAGCAGCGGCCGGGGGGCGGGCGAGCAGTACTTC
CDR3: CASSGRGAGEQYF

size: few
J: TRBJ2-2
D: -
V: TRBV5-1
DNA: TGCGCCAGCAGCTTGGACGCCGTGGGAGAGGCCGGGGAGCTGTTTTTT
CDR3: CASSLDAVGEAGELFF

size: -
J: TRBJ2-3
D: TRBD2
V: TRBV7-2
DNA: TGTGCCAGCAGCTTAGCGATTAGCGGGAGTAAGGATACGCAGTATTTT
CDR3: CASSLAISGSKDTQYF

size: few
J: TRBJ2-7
D: TRBD1
V: TRBV4-3
DNA: TGCGCCAGCAGCCAAGATCACAGGGGGCAATCCGCTTCACAGCAGTACTTC
CDR3: CASSQDHRGQSASQQYF

size: -
J: TRBJ1-4
D: -
V: TRBV3-1
DNA: TGTGCCAGCAGCCAAGATGTGGGGGTGATGACTAATGAAAAACTGTTTTTT
CDR3: CASSQDVGVMTNEKLFF

size: -
J: TRBJ1-1
D: -
V: TRBV27
DNA: TGTGCCACCCATCTTCGGGGGAATTTGATGAACACTGAAGCTTTCTTT
CDR3: CATHLRGNLMNTEAFF

size: -
J: TRBJ2-7
D: TRBD2
V: TRBV20-1
DNA: TGCAGTGCTAACCCGGGGACTAGCGGGAGCTACGAGCAGTACTTC
CDR3: CSANPGTSGSYEQYF

size: -
J: TRBJ1-1
D: TRBD1
V: TRBV20-1
DNA: TGCAGTGCTGAGGACAGGGGAGGAATGAACACTGAAGCTTTCTTT
CDR3: CSAEDRGGMNTEAFF

size: -
J: TRBJ1-4
D: -
V: TRBV4-1
DNA: TGTGCCAGCAGCCTATATGGAACTAATGAAAAACTGTTTTTT
CDR3: CASSLYGTNEKLFF

size: few
J: TRBJ2-5
D: -
V: TRBV7-9
DNA: TGTGCCAGCAGCCCGAGCCGGGCCGACCAAGAGACCCAGTACTTC
CDR3: CASSPSRADQETQYF

size: few
J: TRBJ2-7
D: TRBD2
V: TRBV9
DNA: TGTGCCAGCAGCCCGGGGGGGCTAGCGGGAGCCTACGAGCAGTACTTC
CDR3: CASSPGGLAGAYEQYF

size: -
J: TRBJ2-5
D: TRBD2
V: TRBV24-1
DNA: TGTGCCACCAGCCTGGGACTAGCGGGAGGAGAGACCCAGTACTTC
CDR3: CATSLGLAGGETQYF

size: -
J: TRBJ2-1
D: -
V: TRBV5-1
DNA: TGCGCCAGCGGCTATGCCGGGGGCTCCTACAATGAGCAGTTCTTC
CDR3: CASGYAGGSYNEQFF

size: few
J: TRBJ1-6
D: TRBD1
V: TRBV5-1
DNA: TGCGCCAGCGGCAGGGGGCAGTTGAGCTCACCCCTCCACTTT
CDR3: CASGRGQLSSPLHF

size: many
J: TRBJ2-1
D: -
V: TRBV29-1
DNA: TGCAGCGTTGAATACGTAAAGGGGGGTGAGCAGTTCTTC
CDR3: CSVEYVKGGEQFF

size: few
J: TRBJ2-5
D: -
V: TRBV9
DNA: TGTGCCAGCAGCGTAGCGGCGGGGTGGCACGAGACCCAGTACTTC
CDR3: CASSVAAGWHETQYF

size: -
J: TRBJ2-5
D: -
V: TRBV12-3/TRBV12-4
DNA: TGTGCCAGCAGCCGCCCCACAGGAACGGAGACCCAGTACTTC
CDR3: CASSRPTGTETQYF

size: once
J: TRBJ1-2
D: -
V: TRBV7-8
DNA: TGTGCCAGCAGCTACCCGCTGGGCGGTGATCGAGTTAACTATGGCTACACCTTC
CDR3: CASSYPLGGDRVNYGYTF

size: -
J: TRBJ1-1
D: TRBD1
V: TRBV28
DNA: TGTGCCAGCAGGGACAGGGGGCAAAGTGAAGCTTTCTTT
CDR3: CASRDRGQSEAFF

size: few
J: TRBJ2-5
D: TRBD2
V: TRBV28
DNA: TGTGCCAGCACGGGGGGTCCTCGTTGGGAGCAGTACTTC
CDR3: CASTGGPRWEQYF

size: few
J: TRBJ2-4
D: TRBD2
V: TRBV25-1
DNA: TGTGCCAGCAGTGATGGGGGGGAAAACATTCAGTACTTC
CDR3: CASSDGGENIQYF

size: few
J: TRBJ2-1
D: TRBD2
V: TRBV10-2
DNA: TGCGCCACCAAAAGCCCCGCGAGCGGGGCCTACAATGAGCAGTTCTTC
CDR3: CATKSPASGAYNEQFF

size: -
J: TRBJ2-1
D: TRBD1
V: TRBV6-5
DNA: TGTGCCAGCAGAAGGACAGGGGGCGCTTACAATGAGCAGTTCTTC
CDR3: CASRRTGGAYNEQFF

size: few
J: TRBJ2-5
D: -
V: TRBV7-2
DNA: TGTGCCAGCAAAAGTCTCGAGGGACACCCTGGGGAGACCCAGTACTTC
CDR3: CASKSLEGHPGETQYF